This TCR beta chain was recorded in a study of T cells in Graves' hyperthyroidism and ophthalmopathy. CDR1 is LGHNA and CDR2 is YSLEER in the germline V gene. J gave up 1 base and V 3 bases, and 4 bases lay outside the gene matches. This CDR3 has 15 amino acids. This clonotype was counted at least ten times. Clinicians diagnosed patients from clinical symptoms, serum thyroxine and TRAb, thyroid ultrasound and orbital computed tomography. The TCR beta CDR3 regions underwent amplification using RNA transcripts as the source. The HTBI primer set drove a first-round RT-PCR of the TCR CDR3. TCRdb reanalysed the multiplex PCR reads using MiXCR and keeps one entry per CDR3 protein. Of 300,000 or so distinct CDR3 sequences detected, about a sixth appear once; the ten largest clones hold over 50%.

What was sequenced was blood. This TCR derives from an older woman with Graves' ophthalmopathy. This chain joins TRBV4-3 and TRBJ2-7, with 9 bases lining up with TRBD1. Here the CDR3 DNA reads TGCGCCAGCAGCCAGCAGGGACAGGGTTCCTACGAGCAGTACTTC. Translated, it gives CASSQQGQGSYEQYF.